The rows below give T cell receptor beta chains drawn from one sample of a study of a mutant IDH1 vaccine in newly diagnosed glioma. TCRdb keeps only in-frame clones here, not all; method: immunoSEQ multiplex PCR. The sample consists of roughly 70,000 clones, less than 85% of them appearing once. No antigen is known for these receptors. The specimen comprised PBMCs, sampled from a glioma patient whose treatment included an IDH1 peptide vaccine. These receptor sequences come from a woman aged 45-65 years with glioma. Both conserved end residues are part of each CDR3. Each record gives: clone size, V gene, J gene, D gene, CDR3 DNA, CDR3 protein. D genes are given only for firm matches. Rows may omit the clone size; those that give it use once, few, many or a size class.

clone size: .
V gene: TRBV5-1
J gene: TRBJ1-1
D gene: .
CDR3 DNA: TGCGCCAGCATGGGGGGAGCGAACACTGAAGCTTTCTTT
CDR3 protein: CASMGGANTEAFF

clone size: .
V gene: TRBV10-1
J gene: TRBJ1-2
D gene: TRBD1
CDR3 DNA: TGCGCCAGCAGTGGGGGACAGGGAGGGTATGGCTACACCTTC
CDR3 protein: CASSGGQGGYGYTF

clone size: once
V gene: TRBV6-5
J gene: TRBJ1-2
D gene: .
CDR3 DNA: TGTGCCAGCAGTAATCAGGGGTATGGCTACACCTTC
CDR3 protein: CASSNQGYGYTF

clone size: .
V gene: TRBV7-9
J gene: TRBJ1-1
D gene: .
CDR3 DNA: TGTGCCAGCAGCACCATACAGTTGAACACTGAAGCTTTCTTT
CDR3 protein: CASSTIQLNTEAFF

clone size: once
V gene: TRBV29-1
J gene: TRBJ2-7
D gene: .
CDR3 DNA: TGCAGCGTTGAAAGTGTTGGGGGCGCCTACGAGCAGTACTTC
CDR3 protein: CSVESVGGAYEQYF

clone size: .
V gene: TRBV7-9
J gene: TRBJ2-7
D gene: .
CDR3 DNA: TGTGCCAGCACACCTATGGGGGTGAGCTCCTACGAGCAGTACTTC
CDR3 protein: CASTPMGVSSYEQYF

clone size: .
V gene: TRBV4-3
J gene: TRBJ1-5
D gene: .
CDR3 DNA: TGCGCCAGCAGCCAAGCCACGTATCAGCCCCAGCATTTT
CDR3 protein: CASSQATYQPQHF

clone size: .
V gene: TRBV7-2
J gene: TRBJ2-7
D gene: .
CDR3 DNA: TGTGCCAGCAGCTTAGTAGGCAGGGCGGCCGAGCAGTACTTC
CDR3 protein: CASSLVGRAAEQYF

clone size: .
V gene: TRBV29-1
J gene: TRBJ1-1
D gene: .
CDR3 DNA: TGCAGCGTTGGGACATCCACTGAAGCTTTCTTT
CDR3 protein: CSVGTSTEAFF

clone size: .
V gene: TRBV5-1
J gene: TRBJ2-6
D gene: .
CDR3 DNA: TGCGCCAGCGAGGAGGGGTCTGGGGCCAACGTCCTGACTTTC
CDR3 protein: CASEEGSGANVLTF

clone size: .
V gene: TRBV6-5
J gene: TRBJ1-3
D gene: TRBD1
CDR3 DNA: TGTGCCAGCAGTTACAGGGGGCTTGGAAACACCATATATTTT
CDR3 protein: CASSYRGLGNTIYF

clone size: once
V gene: TRBV4-1
J gene: TRBJ1-4
D gene: .
CDR3 DNA: TGCGCCAGCAGCCAAGTTCTAGGTGAAAAACTGTTTTTT
CDR3 protein: CASSQVLGEKLFF

clone size: few
V gene: TRBV19
J gene: TRBJ2-1
D gene: .
CDR3 DNA: TGTGCCAGTAGTTATGGGTTTGGAAGCTCCTACAATGAGCAGTTCTTC
CDR3 protein: CASSYGFGSSYNEQFF

clone size: once
V gene: TRBV7-7
J gene: TRBJ2-2
D gene: TRBD1
CDR3 DNA: TGTGCTAGCAGCTCAAGCAGGGGGTCTAACGGGGAGCTGTTTTTT
CDR3 protein: CASSSSRGSNGELFF

clone size: .
V gene: TRBV2
J gene: TRBJ2-7
D gene: .
CDR3 DNA: TGTGCCAGCACTCGGGGTGGACCCTACGAGCAGTACTTC
CDR3 protein: CASTRGGPYEQYF

clone size: .
V gene: TRBV30
J gene: TRBJ1-6
D gene: .
CDR3 DNA: TGTGCCTGGAGTGTTCCGAGCTCCTATAATTCACCCCTCCACTTT
CDR3 protein: CAWSVPSSYNSPLHF

clone size: once
V gene: TRBV9
J gene: TRBJ1-3
D gene: .
CDR3 DNA: TGTGCCAGCAGCGCGGGTCACACTGGAAACACCATATATTTT
CDR3 protein: CASSAGHTGNTIYF

clone size: .
V gene: TRBV5-8
J gene: TRBJ1-2
D gene: TRBD1
CDR3 DNA: TGTGCCAGCAGCTTGGAGGGGACAGCCCTCTATGGCTACACCTTC
CDR3 protein: CASSLEGTALYGYTF

clone size: .
V gene: TRBV5-4
J gene: TRBJ2-1
D gene: .
CDR3 DNA: TGTGCCAGCAGCCCGTCCCCCGTTCAGCAGGAGCAGTTCTTC
CDR3 protein: CASSPSPVQQEQFF

clone size: .
V gene: TRBV5-1
J gene: TRBJ1-2
D gene: .
CDR3 DNA: TGCGCCAGCAGCCCGGAAGAGGGGAGCTATGGCTACACCTTC
CDR3 protein: CASSPEEGSYGYTF

clone size: .
V gene: TRBV4-3
J gene: TRBJ1-1
D gene: TRBD1
CDR3 DNA: TGCGCCAGCAGCCAGGCTGACAGGGCAGGTGACACTGAAGCTTTCTTT
CDR3 protein: CASSQADRAGDTEAFF

clone size: .
V gene: TRBV7-3
J gene: TRBJ2-2
D gene: .
CDR3 DNA: TGTGCCAGCAGTCTAACCGGGACTCAAAAGAACACCGGGGAGCTGTTTTTT
CDR3 protein: CASSLTGTQKNTGELFF

clone size: .
V gene: TRBV5-1
J gene: TRBJ2-7
D gene: TRBD1
CDR3 DNA: TGCGCCAGCAGCGCTACCACAGGGGTATACGAGCAGTACTTC
CDR3 protein: CASSATTGVYEQYF

clone size: .
V gene: TRBV9
J gene: TRBJ2-1
D gene: .
CDR3 DNA: TGTGCCAGCAGCGGCGGAGGGGGGGCCGGGTCTGAGCAGTTCTTC
CDR3 protein: CASSGGGGAGSEQFF

clone size: .
V gene: TRBV13
J gene: TRBJ1-1
D gene: .
CDR3 DNA: TGTGCCAGCAGCTTCGGACGGACGAGGGACACTGAAGCTTTCTTT
CDR3 protein: CASSFGRTRDTEAFF

clone size: .
V gene: TRBV7-2
J gene: TRBJ2-6
D gene: .
CDR3 DNA: TGTGCCAGCAGGCTAACGCCATTCTCTGGGGCCAACGTCCTGACTTTC
CDR3 protein: CASRLTPFSGANVLTF

clone size: .
V gene: TRBV4-3
J gene: TRBJ1-6
D gene: .
CDR3 DNA: TGCGCCAGCAGCCAGGACTCGGGGAGCTCCTATAATTCACCCCTCCACTTT
CDR3 protein: CASSQDSGSSYNSPLHF